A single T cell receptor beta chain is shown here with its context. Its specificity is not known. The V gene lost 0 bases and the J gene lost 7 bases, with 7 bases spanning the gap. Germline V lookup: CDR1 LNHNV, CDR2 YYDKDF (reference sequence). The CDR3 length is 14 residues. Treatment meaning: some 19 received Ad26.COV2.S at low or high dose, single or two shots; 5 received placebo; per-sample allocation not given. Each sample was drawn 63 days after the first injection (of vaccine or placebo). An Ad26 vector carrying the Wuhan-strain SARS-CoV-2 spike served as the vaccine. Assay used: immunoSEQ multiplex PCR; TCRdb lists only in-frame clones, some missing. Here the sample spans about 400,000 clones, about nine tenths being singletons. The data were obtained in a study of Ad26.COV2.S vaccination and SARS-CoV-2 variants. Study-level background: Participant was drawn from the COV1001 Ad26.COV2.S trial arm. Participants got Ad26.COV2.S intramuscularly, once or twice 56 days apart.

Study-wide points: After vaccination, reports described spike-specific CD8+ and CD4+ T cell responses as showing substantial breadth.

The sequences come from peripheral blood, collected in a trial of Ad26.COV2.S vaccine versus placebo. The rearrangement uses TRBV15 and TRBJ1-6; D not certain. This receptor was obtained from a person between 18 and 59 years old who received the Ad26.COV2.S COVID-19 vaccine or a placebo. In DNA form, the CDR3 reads TGTGCCACCAGCAGAGATAAGAAGAATTCACCCCTCCACTTT. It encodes CATSRDKKNSPLHF.